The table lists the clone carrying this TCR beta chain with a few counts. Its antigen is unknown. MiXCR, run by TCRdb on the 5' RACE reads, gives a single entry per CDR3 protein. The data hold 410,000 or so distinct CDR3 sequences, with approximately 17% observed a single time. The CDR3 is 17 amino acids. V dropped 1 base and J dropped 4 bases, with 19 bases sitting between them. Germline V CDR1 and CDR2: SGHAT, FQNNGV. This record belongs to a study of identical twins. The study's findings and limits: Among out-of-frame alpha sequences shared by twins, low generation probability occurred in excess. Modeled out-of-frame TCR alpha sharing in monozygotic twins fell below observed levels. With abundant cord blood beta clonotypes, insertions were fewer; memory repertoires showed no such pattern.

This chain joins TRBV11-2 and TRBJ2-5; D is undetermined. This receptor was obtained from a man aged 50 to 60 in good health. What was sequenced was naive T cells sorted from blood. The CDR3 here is CASSLAMRPQASETQYF. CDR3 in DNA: TGTGCCAGCAGCTTAGCAATGCGGCCTCAGGCGTCAGAGACCCAGTACTTC.